A selection of T cell receptor beta chains follows, all from one sample in a study of PD-1 blockade in classical Hodgkin lymphoma. Libraries were prepared by immunoSEQ multiplex PCR; TCRdb keeps only in-frame clonotypes and omits some of them. The sample lists around 30,000 clones, roughly 90% seen once, with more than 0.35% in the top ten. Sequenced material: CD4+ T cells from blood. These receptors all stem from a human donor with classical Hodgkin lymphoma. Each CDR3 is given with its conserved first and last residue. Fields, in order: V gene, J gene, clone size, CDR3 protein. The size field is filled for only some rows; it gives once, few, many or a size class.

v_gene: TRBV19; j_gene: TRBJ1-5; abundance: -; CDR3aa: CASSGTGFGLQPQHF
v_gene: TRBV11-2; j_gene: TRBJ1-1; abundance: once; CDR3aa: CASSAQLLVNTEAFF
v_gene: TRBV28; j_gene: TRBJ2-7; abundance: -; CDR3aa: CASSFHGFWLAGIMSSYEQYF
v_gene: TRBV10-3; j_gene: TRBJ2-5; abundance: few; CDR3aa: CAISNSPGQGSSQETQYF
v_gene: TRBV7-2; j_gene: TRBJ2-7; abundance: once; CDR3aa: CASSITGTVIYEQYF
v_gene: TRBV5-4; j_gene: TRBJ2-5; abundance: -; CDR3aa: CASSSQGASETQYF
v_gene: TRBV7-8; j_gene: TRBJ2-5; abundance: -; CDR3aa: CASSFLGSPGETQYF
v_gene: TRBV19; j_gene: TRBJ1-4; abundance: -; CDR3aa: CASSTTGTTNEKLFF
v_gene: TRBV28; j_gene: TRBJ1-4; abundance: -; CDR3aa: CASGNLPQGKLFF
v_gene: TRBV6-5; j_gene: TRBJ2-5; abundance: once; CDR3aa: CASSSPGLAWETQYF
v_gene: TRBV2; j_gene: TRBJ2-1; abundance: -; CDR3aa: CASSRASSYNEQFF
v_gene: TRBV4-3; j_gene: TRBJ2-1; abundance: -; CDR3aa: CASSYYNEQFF
v_gene: TRBV10-1; j_gene: TRBJ2-6; abundance: -; CDR3aa: CASSENSGANVLTF
v_gene: TRBV10-2; j_gene: TRBJ1-1; abundance: few; CDR3aa: CASSQQGGTEAFF
v_gene: TRBV10-3; j_gene: TRBJ1-1; abundance: -; CDR3aa: CAISAQMNTEAFF
v_gene: TRBV5-1; j_gene: TRBJ2-2; abundance: -; CDR3aa: CASGQEPSTGELFF
v_gene: TRBV7-9; j_gene: TRBJ2-3; abundance: -; CDR3aa: CASSPRTRTTADTQYF
v_gene: TRBV28; j_gene: TRBJ1-4; abundance: -; CDR3aa: CASSSPTTPGKLFF
v_gene: TRBV7-9; j_gene: TRBJ2-2; abundance: -; CDR3aa: CASSLWGRETGELFF
v_gene: TRBV19; j_gene: TRBJ2-1; abundance: -; CDR3aa: CASSIVQGPQFF
v_gene: TRBV6-5; j_gene: TRBJ2-5; abundance: -; CDR3aa: CASSYSWGKGPETQYF
v_gene: TRBV10-3; j_gene: TRBJ2-1; abundance: -; CDR3aa: CAISESSSSYNEQFF
v_gene: TRBV10-2; j_gene: TRBJ2-7; abundance: -; CDR3aa: CASSEWGAGEYEQYF
v_gene: TRBV6-4; j_gene: TRBJ2-7; abundance: once; CDR3aa: CASSPGLAGPRPAEQYF
v_gene: TRBV19; j_gene: TRBJ2-2; abundance: -; CDR3aa: CASKGHMNTGELFF